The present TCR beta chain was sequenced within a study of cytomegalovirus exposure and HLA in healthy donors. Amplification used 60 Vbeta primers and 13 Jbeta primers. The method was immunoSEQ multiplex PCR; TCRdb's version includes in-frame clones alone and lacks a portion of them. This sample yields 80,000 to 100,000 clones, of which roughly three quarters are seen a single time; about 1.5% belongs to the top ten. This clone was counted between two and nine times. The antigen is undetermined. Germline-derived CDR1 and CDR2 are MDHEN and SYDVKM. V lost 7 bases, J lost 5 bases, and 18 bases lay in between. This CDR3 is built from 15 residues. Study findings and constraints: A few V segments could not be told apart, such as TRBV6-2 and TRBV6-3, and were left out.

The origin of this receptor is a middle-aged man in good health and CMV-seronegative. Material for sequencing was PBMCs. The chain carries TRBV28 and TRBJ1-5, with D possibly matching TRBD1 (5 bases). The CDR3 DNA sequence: TGTGCCAGCAAACTTCCGGGGGGTGGATATCAGCCCCAGCATTTT. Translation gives CASKLPGGGYQPQHF.